The next 11 T cell receptor beta chains were all read from a single sample in a study of shared clonotypes between healthy human individuals. Only in-frame clones appear in the TCRdb table, and some are missing; sequencing was by immunoSEQ multiplex PCR. The sample yields about 1.4 million clones, around 97% seen once. Sequencing was done on a sample of naive CD4+ T cells sorted from blood. The sample's subset: CD45RA+ positively selected. The receptors come from a man younger than 40 in good health.

The V call is TRBV6-5, the J call TRBJ2-2; TRBD1 is a possible D gene (5 bases). This CDR3 is 15 amino acids long. The V end was cut by 8 bases, the J end by 7 bases, with 20 bases between. Germline CDR1 and CDR2: MNHEY and SVGAGI. CDR3 DNA sequence: TGTGCCAGCTTACGTGTGGGGCAAATGGGCGGGGAGCTGTTTTTT. Translated: CASLRVGQMGGELFF.

This sequence joins TRBV6-6 and TRBJ2-4; 8 bases agree with TRBD1. V dropped 4 bases and J dropped 6; count of bases not matched to a gene: 5. CDR3 length equals 14 residues. CDR1 MNHNY and CDR2 SVGAGI come from the germline V gene (reference sequence). CDR3 DNA: TGTGCCAGCAGTTTCCAGGGGGCCGGAAACATTCAGTACTTC. Protein product: CASSFQGAGNIQYF.

This chain joins TRBV7-9 and TRBJ2-7; D not certain. The CDR3 spans 16 residues. The ends were cut back, 2 bases at V and 2 bases at J, with 16 bases in the middle. The germline gives CDR1 SEHNR, CDR2 FQNEAQ (reference sequence). CDR3 coding DNA: TGTGCCAGCAGCTTATCGCCGATAAGGGTCGCCTACGAGCAGTACTTC. Translation: CASSLSPIRVAYEQYF.

This chain joins TRBV28 and TRBJ1-4, with TRBD1 matching over 8 bases. The CDR3 spans 17 residues. The trim removed 2 bases at V and 5 bases at J, leaving 10 bases unmatched. The germline V gene has CDR1 MDHEN and CDR2 SYDVKM. CDR3 sequence: CASSLPQGARSNEKLFF. CDR3 DNA: TGTGCCAGCAGTTTACCCCAGGGGGCGAGGTCGAATGAAAAACTGTTTTTT.

The rearrangement uses TRBV10-2 and TRBJ2-3, with 11 positions matching TRBD2. The V gene end was trimmed by 3 bases and the J gene end by 4 bases; junction bases not matched to a gene: 6. CDR1 and CDR2 from the germline V gene are WSHSY and SAAADI. This CDR3 contains 16 residues. CDR3 DNA: TGCGCCAGCAGTGAAGTAGCGGGAGGGCCACCAGATACGCAGTATTTT. It translates to CASSEVAGGPPDTQYF.

This chain joins TRBV6-6 and TRBJ1-5, with D possibly being TRBD1 (6 bases). This CDR3 is built from 13 residues. Trimming cost V 11 bases and J 5 bases, with 16 bases left between them. Germline V CDR1 and CDR2: MNHNY, SVGAGI (reference sequence). The CDR3 DNA is TGTGCCGCCCGGGGGGCGGGTGATCAGCCCCAGCATTTT. It translates to CAARGAGDQPQHF.

V gene TRBV29-1 combines with J gene TRBJ2-1; D is uncertain. The germline gives CDR1 SQVTM, CDR2 ANQGSEA. The germline V and J ends were trimmed by 0 bases and 4 bases, with 13 bases remaining between them. The CDR3 runs 15 residues. This CDR3 reads CSVEDRAGAYNEQFF. The CDR3 DNA reads TGCAGCGTTGAAGATCGGGCAGGTGCTTACAATGAGCAGTTCTTC.

V is TRBV21-1 and J is TRBJ2-2; the table's D call, TRBD2, was not checked against the DNA. TRBV21-1 is labeled a pseudogene. The CDR3 runs 18 residues. In DNA form, the CDR3 reads TGTGCCAGCAAGCTAATGACCGGGGGGGCGGAGAACACCGGGGAGCTGTTTTTT. Translating gives CASKLMTGGAENTGELFF.

This rearrangement joins TRBV4-3 to TRBJ2-2; TRBD1 is a possible D gene (6 bases). Germline V gene data show CDR1 as LGHNA and CDR2 as YSLEER. CDR3 length equals 13 residues. Trimming cost V 5 bases and J 6 bases, with 10 bases left between them. The CDR3 spells CASSFRGAGELFF. The DNA of the CDR3 is TGCGCCAGCAGCTTCAGGGGAGCCGGGGAGCTGTTTTTT.

V gene TRBV30 combines with J gene TRBJ2-1; D tentatively reads TRBD1 or TRBD2 (5 bases each). The CDR3 is made up of 11 amino acids. V was trimmed by 3 bases and J by 8 bases, leaving 8 bases between them. Per germline, CDR1 GTSNPN and CDR2 SVGIG (reference sequence). This CDR3 reads CAWSPGHEQFF. The CDR3 region has the DNA TGTGCCTGGAGCCCGGGGCATGAGCAGTTCTTC.

This clone was observed a single time. V usage is TRBV29-1 and J usage is TRBJ2-1; no clear D. V gave up 4 bases and J gave up 9 bases, with 13 bases separating them. The germline gives CDR1 SQVTM, CDR2 ANQGSEA. The CDR3 is 12 amino acids. CDR3 sequence: CSVGGRPAEQFF. CDR3 bases: TGCAGCGTTGGTGGACGTCCAGCTGAGCAGTTCTTC.